This TCR beta chain is from a study of monozygotic twins with inflammatory bowel disease. Whole-study results and caveats: Twins with IBD were found to have lower TCRbeta diversity (inverse Simpson) than healthy co-twins.

Remarks on this clonotype: The target antigen is unknown.

Germline-derived CDR1 and CDR2 are MNHEY and SMNVEV (reference sequence). The CDR3 has 14 residues. TCRdb re-called the 5' RACE reads and catalogs CDR3 proteins one per entry, DNA excluded. Recorded for this sample: about 420,000 distinct CDR3 sequences. Sequenced material: blood. This receptor was identified in a human donor with ulcerative colitis or Crohn's disease, or a healthy co-twin of an affected twin (not recorded which). This sequence joins TRBV27 and TRBJ2-2. The CDR3 region is CASSFIANTGELFF.